Here is one T cell receptor (beta chain) with its context. The source of the sample is a study of blood T cell repertoires in COVID-19. About the study: Specimens from acute and convalescent COVID-19 originated in the United States, Italy and Spain. T cells, B-cell-depleted T cells, or PBMCs supplied cDNA or gDNA.

One Seattle source followed patients from active infection through their disease course. As processed by the authors: It was from reference gene primer amplification that nucleated cell counts were estimated. Measured with immunoSEQ multiplex PCR; TCRdb has only the in-frame clones, and not every one. The DNA gave D and trimming, while V, J and clone size come from that table. The sample lists about 150,000 clones, roughly 80% occurring once. The CDR3 is 17 residues long. The ends lost 4 bases at V and 9 bases at J; junction bases unmatched: 14. Germline assignment: CDR1 SGDLS and CDR2 YYNGEE. Sample: peripheral blood. J is TRBJ2-1 and V is TRBV9; 12 bases line up with TRBD2. This TCR came from a woman of 80 years or more with COVID-19, enrolled during active disease. The CDR3 sequence is CASSPNTLAGGDVEQFF. The CDR3 DNA reads as TGTGCCAGCAGCCCGAACACCCTAGCGGGGGGGGATGTTGAGCAGTTCTTC. The variable domain in full, completed from reference TRBV9 and TRBJ2-1, reads DSGVTQTPKHLITATGQRVTLRCSPRSGDLSVYWYQQSLDQGLQFLIQYYNGEERAKGNILERFSAQQFPDLHSELNLSSLELGDSALYFCASSPNTLAGGDVEQFFGPGTRLTVL.